This T cell receptor (beta chain) was identified in a study of blood T cell repertoires in COVID-19. Overall study context: Researchers got acute and convalescent COVID-19 samples from the United States, Italy and Spain. Sources were T cells, B-cell-depleted T cells, or PBMCs; the material itself was cDNA or gDNA.

Germline lookup yields CDR1 LNHDA and CDR2 SQIVND (reference sequence). The junction had 7 bases not matched to a gene; V was cut back by 2 bases and J by 3 bases. The CDR3 totals 15 residues. The authors' processing: The assay estimated nucleated cells by amplifying reference gene primers. Assay used: immunoSEQ multiplex PCR; TCRdb lists only in-frame clones, some missing. The DNA gave D and trimming, while V, J and clone size come from that table. The table has about 40,000 clones, around nine tenths seen once. The chain has TRBV19 and TRBJ2-7, with 7 bases identical to TRBD2. The TCR was taken from a man aged 45 to 65 with active COVID-19. The sequenced material came from peripheral blood. Written as DNA, the CDR3 is TGTGCCAGTAGTATAAACGGGAGGAACTACTACGAGCAGTACTTC. This encodes CASSINGRNYYEQYF. Looking up the rest from reference TRBV19 and TRBJ2-7 gives the full variable domain: DGGITQSPKYLFRKEGQNVTLSCEQNLNHDAMYWYRQDPGQGLRLIYYSQIVNDFQKGDIAEGYSVSREKKESFPLTVTSAQKNPTAFYLCASSINGRNYYEQYFGPGTRLTVT.